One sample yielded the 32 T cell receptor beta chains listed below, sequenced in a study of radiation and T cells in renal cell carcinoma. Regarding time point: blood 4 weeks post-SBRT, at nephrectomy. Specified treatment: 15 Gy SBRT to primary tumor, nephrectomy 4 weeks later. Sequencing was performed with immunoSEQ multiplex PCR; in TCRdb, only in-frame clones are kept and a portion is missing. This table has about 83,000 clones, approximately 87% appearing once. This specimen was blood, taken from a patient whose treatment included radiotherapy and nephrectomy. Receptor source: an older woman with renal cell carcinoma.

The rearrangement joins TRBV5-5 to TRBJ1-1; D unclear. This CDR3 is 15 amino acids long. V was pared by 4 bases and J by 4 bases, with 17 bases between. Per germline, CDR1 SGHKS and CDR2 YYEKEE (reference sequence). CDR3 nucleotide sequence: TGTGCCAGCAGCGTAAATGGGATGATAGGCACTGAAGCTTTCTTT. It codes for CASSVNGMIGTEAFF.

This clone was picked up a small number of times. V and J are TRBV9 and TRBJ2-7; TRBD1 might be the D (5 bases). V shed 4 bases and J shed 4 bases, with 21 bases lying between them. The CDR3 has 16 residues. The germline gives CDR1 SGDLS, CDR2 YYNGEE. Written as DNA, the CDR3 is TGTGCCAGCAGCACCACAAATTTTGGGGCCTCGTACGAGCAGTACTTC. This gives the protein CASSTTNFGASYEQYF.

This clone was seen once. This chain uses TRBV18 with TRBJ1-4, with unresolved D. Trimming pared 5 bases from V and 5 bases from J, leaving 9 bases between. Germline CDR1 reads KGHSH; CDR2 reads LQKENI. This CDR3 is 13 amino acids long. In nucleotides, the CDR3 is TGTGCCAGCTCAGCGACGGAGAATGAAAAACTGTTTTTT. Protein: CASSATENEKLFF.

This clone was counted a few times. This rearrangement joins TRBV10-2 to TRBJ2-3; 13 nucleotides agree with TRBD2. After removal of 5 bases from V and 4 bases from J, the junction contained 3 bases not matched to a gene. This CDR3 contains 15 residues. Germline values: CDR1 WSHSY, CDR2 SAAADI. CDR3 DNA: TGCGCCAGCAGTCGGACTAGCGGGGGAGCAGATACGCAGTATTTT. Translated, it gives CASSRTSGGADTQYF.

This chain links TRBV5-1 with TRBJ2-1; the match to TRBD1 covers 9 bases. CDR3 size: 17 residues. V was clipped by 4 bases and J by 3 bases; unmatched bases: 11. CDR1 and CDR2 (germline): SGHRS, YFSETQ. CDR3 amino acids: CASSPGQGNVVYNEQFF. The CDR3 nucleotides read TGCGCCAGCAGCCCGGGACAGGGTAATGTCGTCTACAATGAGCAGTTCTTC.

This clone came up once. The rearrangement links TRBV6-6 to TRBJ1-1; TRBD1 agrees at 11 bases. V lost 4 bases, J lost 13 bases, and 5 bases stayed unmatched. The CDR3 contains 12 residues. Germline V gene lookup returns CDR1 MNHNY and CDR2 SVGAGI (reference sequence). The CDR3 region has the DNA TGTGCCAGCAGTTTAACCGGGACAGGGGGTTTCTTT. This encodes CASSLTGTGGFF.

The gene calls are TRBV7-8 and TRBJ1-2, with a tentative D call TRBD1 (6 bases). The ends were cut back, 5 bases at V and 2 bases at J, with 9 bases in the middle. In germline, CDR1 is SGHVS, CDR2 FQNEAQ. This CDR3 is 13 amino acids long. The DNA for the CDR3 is TGTGCCAGCAGCCCCGGACAGAACTATGGCTACACCTTC. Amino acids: CASSPGQNYGYTF.

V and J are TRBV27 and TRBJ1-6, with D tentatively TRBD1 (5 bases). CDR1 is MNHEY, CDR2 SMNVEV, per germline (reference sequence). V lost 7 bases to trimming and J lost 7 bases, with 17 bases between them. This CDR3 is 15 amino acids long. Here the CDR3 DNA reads TGTGCCAGCACTCTAATTGGGGGAGAGAATTCACCCCTCCACTTT. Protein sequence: CASTLIGGENSPLHF.

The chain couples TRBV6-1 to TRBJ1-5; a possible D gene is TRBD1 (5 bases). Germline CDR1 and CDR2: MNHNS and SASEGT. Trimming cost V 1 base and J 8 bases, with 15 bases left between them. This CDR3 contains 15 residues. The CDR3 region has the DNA TGTGCCAGCAGTGAAGGAGAGGGGTTGAGGAAGCCCCAGCATTTT. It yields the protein CASSEGEGLRKPQHF.

CDR3 bases: TGCGCCAGCAGCGGGACTAGCGGGAGGAGGGAGACCCAGTACTTC. Protein: CASSGTSGRRETQYF. The V gene is TRBV5-1, the J gene TRBJ2-5, with 15 bases lining up with TRBD2. Looked up from germline, CDR1 is SGHRS and CDR2 is YFSETQ. This CDR3 spans 15 amino acids. V lost 4 bases to trimming and J lost 5 bases; unmatched junction nucleotides: 3.

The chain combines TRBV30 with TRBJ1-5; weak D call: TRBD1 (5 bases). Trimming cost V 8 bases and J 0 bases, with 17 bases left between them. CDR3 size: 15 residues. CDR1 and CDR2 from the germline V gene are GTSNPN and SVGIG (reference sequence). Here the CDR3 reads CAAGLGQDSNQPQHF. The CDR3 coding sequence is TGTGCCGCCGGCCTGGGGCAGGATAGCAATCAGCCCCAGCATTTT.

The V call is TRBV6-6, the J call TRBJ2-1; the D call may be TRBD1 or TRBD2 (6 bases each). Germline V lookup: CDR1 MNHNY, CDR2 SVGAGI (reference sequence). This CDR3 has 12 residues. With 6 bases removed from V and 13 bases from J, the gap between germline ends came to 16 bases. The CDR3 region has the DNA TGTGCCAGCAGAGCACATAGGGGGGAACAGTTCTTC. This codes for CASRAHRGEQFF.

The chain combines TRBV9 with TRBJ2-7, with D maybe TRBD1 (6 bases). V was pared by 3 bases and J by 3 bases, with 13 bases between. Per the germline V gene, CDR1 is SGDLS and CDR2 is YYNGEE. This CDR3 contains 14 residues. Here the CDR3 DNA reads TGTGCCAGCAGCGCCTATTCAGGGGACTACGAGCAGTACTTC. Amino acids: CASSAYSGDYEQYF.

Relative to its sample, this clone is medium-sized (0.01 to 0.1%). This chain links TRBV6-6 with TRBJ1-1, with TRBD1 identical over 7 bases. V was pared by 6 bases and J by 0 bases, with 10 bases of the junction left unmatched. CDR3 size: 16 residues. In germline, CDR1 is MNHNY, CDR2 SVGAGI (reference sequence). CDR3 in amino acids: CASSHDQTGLNTEAFF. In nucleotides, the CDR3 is TGTGCCAGCAGCCACGACCAGACAGGGTTGAACACTGAAGCTTTCTTT.

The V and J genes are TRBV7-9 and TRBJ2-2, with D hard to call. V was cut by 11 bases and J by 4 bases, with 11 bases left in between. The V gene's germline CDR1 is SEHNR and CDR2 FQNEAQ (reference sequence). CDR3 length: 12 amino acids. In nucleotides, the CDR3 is TGTGCCGCCAGGCAGTTCACCGGGGAGCTGTTTTTT. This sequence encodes CAARQFTGELFF.

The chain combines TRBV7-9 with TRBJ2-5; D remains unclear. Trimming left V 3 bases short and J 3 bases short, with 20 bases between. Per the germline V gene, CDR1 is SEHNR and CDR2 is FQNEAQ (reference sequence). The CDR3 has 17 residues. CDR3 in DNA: TGTGCCAGCAGCTTCGTCGCAGGTGACCTATTGAAAGAGACCCAGTACTTC. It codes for CASSFVAGDLLKETQYF.

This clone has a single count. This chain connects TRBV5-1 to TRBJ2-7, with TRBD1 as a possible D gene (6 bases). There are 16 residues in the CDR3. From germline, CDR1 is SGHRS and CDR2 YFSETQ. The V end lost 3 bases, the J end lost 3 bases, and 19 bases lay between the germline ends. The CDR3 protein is CASSSLDSSLNYEQYF. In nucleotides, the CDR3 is TGCGCCAGCAGCTCTTTGGACAGCTCTTTAAACTACGAGCAGTACTTC.

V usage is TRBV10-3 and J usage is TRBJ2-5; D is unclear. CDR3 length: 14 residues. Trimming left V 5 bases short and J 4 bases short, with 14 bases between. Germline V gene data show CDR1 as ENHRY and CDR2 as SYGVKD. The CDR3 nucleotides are TGTGCCATCAGTTCAGACCCGGGCGGAGAGACCCAGTACTTC. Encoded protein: CAISSDPGGETQYF.

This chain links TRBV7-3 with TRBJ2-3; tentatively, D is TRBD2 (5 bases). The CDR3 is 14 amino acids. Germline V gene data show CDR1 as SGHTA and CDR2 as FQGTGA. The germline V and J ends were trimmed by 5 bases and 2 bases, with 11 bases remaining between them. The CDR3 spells CASSAKTNTDTQYF. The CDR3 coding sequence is TGTGCCAGCAGCGCCAAGACTAACACAGATACGCAGTATTTT.

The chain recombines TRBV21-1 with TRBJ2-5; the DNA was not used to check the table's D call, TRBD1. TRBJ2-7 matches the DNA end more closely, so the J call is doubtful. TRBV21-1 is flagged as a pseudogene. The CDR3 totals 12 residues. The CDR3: CAGRDSSYEQYF. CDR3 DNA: TGTGCCGGCCGGGACAGCTCCTACGAGCAGTACTTC.

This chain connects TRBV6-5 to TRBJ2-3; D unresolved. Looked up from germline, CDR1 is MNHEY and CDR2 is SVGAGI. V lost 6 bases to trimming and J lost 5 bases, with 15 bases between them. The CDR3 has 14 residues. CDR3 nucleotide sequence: TGTGCCAGCAGCTCAGGACGAGTGGGAGATACGCAGTATTTT. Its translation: CASSSGRVGDTQYF.

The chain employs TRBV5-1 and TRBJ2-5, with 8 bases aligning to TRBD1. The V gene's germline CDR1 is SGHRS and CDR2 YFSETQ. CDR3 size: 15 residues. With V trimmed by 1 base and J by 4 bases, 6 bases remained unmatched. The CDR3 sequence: CASSLPRGRGETQYF. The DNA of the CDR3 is TGCGCCAGCAGCTTGCCCAGGGGGCGCGGAGAGACCCAGTACTTC.

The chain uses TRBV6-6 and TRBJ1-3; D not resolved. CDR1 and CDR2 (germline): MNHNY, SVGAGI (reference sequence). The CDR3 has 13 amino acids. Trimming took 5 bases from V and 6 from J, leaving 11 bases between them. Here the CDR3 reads CASSPREKNTIYF. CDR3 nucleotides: TGTGCCAGCAGTCCGAGGGAGAAAAACACCATATATTTT.

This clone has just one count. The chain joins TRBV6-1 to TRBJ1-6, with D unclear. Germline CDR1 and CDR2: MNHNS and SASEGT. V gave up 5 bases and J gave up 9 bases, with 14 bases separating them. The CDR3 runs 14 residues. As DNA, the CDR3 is TGTGCCAGCAGTTCCGCCCCGGCAGGTTCACCCCTCCACTTT. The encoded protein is CASSSAPAGSPLHF.

The CDR3: CASARGDGSYNSPLHF. For the CDR3, the DNA is TGTGCCAGCGCCAGGGGGGACGGCTCCTATAATTCACCCCTCCACTTT. This sequence joins TRBV25-1 and TRBJ1-6, with 7 nucleotides matching TRBD1. There are 16 residues in the CDR3. Germline V gene data show CDR1 as MGHDK and CDR2 as SYGVNS. The V segment lost 8 bases and the J segment 0 bases; nucleotides outside the gene matches: 7.

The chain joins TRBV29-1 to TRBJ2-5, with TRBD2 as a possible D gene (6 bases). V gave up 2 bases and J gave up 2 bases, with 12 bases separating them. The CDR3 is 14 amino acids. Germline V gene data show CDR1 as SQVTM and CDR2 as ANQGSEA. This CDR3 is CSVESPGVQETQYF. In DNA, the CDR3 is TGCAGCGTTGAATCCCCGGGGGTTCAAGAGACCCAGTACTTC.

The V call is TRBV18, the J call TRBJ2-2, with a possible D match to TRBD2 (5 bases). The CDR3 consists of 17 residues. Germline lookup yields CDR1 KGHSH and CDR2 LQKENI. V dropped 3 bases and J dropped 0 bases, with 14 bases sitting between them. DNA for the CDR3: TGTGCCAGCTCACCCCCCTCCAGCGGAACGAACACCGGGGAGCTGTTTTTT. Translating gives CASSPPSSGTNTGELFF.

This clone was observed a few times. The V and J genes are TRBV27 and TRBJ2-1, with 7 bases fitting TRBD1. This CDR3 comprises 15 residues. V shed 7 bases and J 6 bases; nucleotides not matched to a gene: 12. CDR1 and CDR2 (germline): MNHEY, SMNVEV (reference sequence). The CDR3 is CASILRQGTVNEQFF. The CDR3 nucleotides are TGTGCCAGCATATTGAGACAGGGTACGGTCAATGAGCAGTTCTTC.

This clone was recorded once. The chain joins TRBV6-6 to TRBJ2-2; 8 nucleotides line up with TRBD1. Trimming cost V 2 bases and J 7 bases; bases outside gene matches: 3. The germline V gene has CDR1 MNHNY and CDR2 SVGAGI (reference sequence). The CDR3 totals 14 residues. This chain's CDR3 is CASSYRGTGGELFF. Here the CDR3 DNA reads TGTGCCAGCAGTTACAGGGGGACAGGCGGGGAGCTGTTTTTT.

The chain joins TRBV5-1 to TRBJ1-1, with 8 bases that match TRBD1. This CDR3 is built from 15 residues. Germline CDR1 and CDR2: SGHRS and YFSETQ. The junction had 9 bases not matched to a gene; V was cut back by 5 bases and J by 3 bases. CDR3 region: CASRFVLTGDTEAFF. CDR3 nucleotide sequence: TGCGCCAGCAGGTTTGTTCTGACAGGGGACACTGAAGCTTTCTTT.

The CDR3 nucleotides are TGTGCCAGCAGTCCACGGCGTACCTACGAGCAGTACTTC. It codes for CASSPRRTYEQYF. This chain uses TRBV5-4 with TRBJ2-7; no definite D call. With 5 bases removed from V and 2 bases from J, the gap between germline ends came to 11 bases. Germline CDR1 is SGHNT and CDR2 is YYREEE (reference sequence). There are 13 residues in the CDR3. Combining the CDR3 with reference TRBV5-4 and TRBJ2-7 gives the whole variable domain ETGVTQSPTHLIKTRGQQVTLRCSSQSGHNTVSWYQQALGQGPQFIFQYYREEENGRGNFPPRFSGLQFPNYSSELNVNALELDDSALYLCASSPRRTYEQYFGPGTRLTVT.

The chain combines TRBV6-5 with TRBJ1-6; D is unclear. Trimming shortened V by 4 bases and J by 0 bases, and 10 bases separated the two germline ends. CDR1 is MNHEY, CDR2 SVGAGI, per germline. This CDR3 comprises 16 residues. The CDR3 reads CASSWGGSSYNSPLHF. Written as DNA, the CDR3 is TGTGCCAGCAGTTGGGGAGGTAGCTCCTATAATTCACCCCTCCACTTT.